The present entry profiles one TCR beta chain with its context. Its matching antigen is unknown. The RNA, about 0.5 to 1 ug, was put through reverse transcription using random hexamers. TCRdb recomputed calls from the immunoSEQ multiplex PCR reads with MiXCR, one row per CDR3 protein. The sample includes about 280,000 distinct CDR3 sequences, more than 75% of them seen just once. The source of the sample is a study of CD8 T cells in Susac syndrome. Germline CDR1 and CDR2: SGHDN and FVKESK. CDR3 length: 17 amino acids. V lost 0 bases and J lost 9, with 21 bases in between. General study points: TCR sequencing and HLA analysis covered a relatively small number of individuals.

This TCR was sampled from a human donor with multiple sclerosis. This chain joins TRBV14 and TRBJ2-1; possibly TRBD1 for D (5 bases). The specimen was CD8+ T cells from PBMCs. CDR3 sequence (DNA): TGTGCCAGCAGCCAAGATCCCTGGCAGGAAGATACAGGTGAGCAGTTCTTC. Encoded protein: CASSQDPWQEDTGEQFF.